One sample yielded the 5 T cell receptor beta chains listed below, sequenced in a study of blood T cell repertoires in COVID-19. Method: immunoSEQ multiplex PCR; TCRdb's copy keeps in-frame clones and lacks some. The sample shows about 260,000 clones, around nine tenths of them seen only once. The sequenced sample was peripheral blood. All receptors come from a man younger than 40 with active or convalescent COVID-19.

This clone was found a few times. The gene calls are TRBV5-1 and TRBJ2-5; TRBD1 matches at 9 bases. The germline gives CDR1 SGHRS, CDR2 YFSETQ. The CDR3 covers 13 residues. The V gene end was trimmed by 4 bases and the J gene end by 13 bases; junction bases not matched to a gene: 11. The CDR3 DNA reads TGCGCCAGCAGCACGCGGGGACAGGGATTTTGGTACTTC. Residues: CASSTRGQGFWYF.

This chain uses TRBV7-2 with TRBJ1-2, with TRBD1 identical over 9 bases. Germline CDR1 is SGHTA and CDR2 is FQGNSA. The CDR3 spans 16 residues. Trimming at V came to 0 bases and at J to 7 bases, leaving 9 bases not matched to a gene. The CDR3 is CASSLANPGQGGGYTF. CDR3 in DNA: TGTGCCAGCAGCTTAGCAAACCCGGGACAGGGAGGTGGCTACACCTTC.

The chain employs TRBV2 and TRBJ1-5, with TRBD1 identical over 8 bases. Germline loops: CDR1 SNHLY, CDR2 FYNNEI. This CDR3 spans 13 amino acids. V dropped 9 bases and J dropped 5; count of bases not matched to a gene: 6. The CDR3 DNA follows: TGTGCCAGTCGGACAGGGTTTGATCAGCCCCAGCATTTT. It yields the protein CASRTGFDQPQHF. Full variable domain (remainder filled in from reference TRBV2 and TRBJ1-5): EPEVTQTPSHQVTQMGQEVILRCVPISNHLYFYWYRQILGQKVEFLVSFYNNEISEKSEIFDDQFSVERPDGSNFTLKIRSTKLEDSAMYFCASRTGFDQPQHFGDGTRLSIL.

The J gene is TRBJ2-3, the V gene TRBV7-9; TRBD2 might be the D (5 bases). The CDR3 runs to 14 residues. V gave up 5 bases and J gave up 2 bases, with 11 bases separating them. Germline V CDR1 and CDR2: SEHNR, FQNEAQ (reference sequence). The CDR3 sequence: CASSDSGNTDTQYF. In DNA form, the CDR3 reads TGTGCCAGCAGCGATTCCGGGAACACAGATACGCAGTATTTT.

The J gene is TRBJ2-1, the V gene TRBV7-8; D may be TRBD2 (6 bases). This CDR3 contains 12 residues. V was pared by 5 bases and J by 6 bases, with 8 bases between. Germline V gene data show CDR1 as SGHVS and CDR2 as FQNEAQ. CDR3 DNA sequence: TGTGCCAGCAGCCACGGGGGCAATGAGCAGTTCTTC. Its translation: CASSHGGNEQFF.